One sample yielded the 3 T cell receptor beta chains listed below, sequenced in a study of cytomegalovirus exposure and HLA in healthy donors. TCRdb's table, derived via immunoSEQ multiplex PCR, lists solely in-frame clones and lacks some. The sample lists about 160,000 clones, roughly nine tenths seen once, with about 6% in the top ten. Sequenced material: PBMCs. All receptors derive from a woman in her 30s in good health and CMV-seronegative.

The chain combines TRBV7-6 with TRBJ1-2, with 10 bases that match TRBD1. Unmatched junction bases numbered 6, after V lost 1 base and J lost 13 bases. CDR3 size: 13 residues. The germline V gene has CDR1 SGHVS and CDR2 FNYEAQ. CDR3 sequence reads: CASSLGPWTGGTF. CDR3 coding DNA: TGTGCCAGCAGCTTAGGTCCCTGGACAGGGGGCACCTTC.

The CDR3 bases are TGTGCCAGCAGTACCGGACTAGCGGGAAACAATGAGCAGTTCTTC. As protein: CASSTGLAGNNEQFF. The chain carries TRBV28 and TRBJ2-1, with 12 bases aligning to TRBD2. CDR1 is MDHEN, CDR2 SYDVKM, per germline. The CDR3 sequence is 15 residues long. V shed 5 bases and J 5 bases; nucleotides not matched to a gene: 4.

The chain combines TRBV11-2 with TRBJ2-7, with D possibly being TRBD1 (6 bases). The germline gives CDR1 SGHAT, CDR2 FQNNGV. The CDR3 contains 13 residues. The V end was cut by 1 base, the J end by 6 bases, with 10 bases between. The CDR3 bases are TGTGCCAGCAGCTTAGCAGGGGCCGCCGAGCAGTACTTC. Amino acids: CASSLAGAAEQYF.